The rows below give T cell receptor beta chains drawn from one sample of a study of neurological immune-mediated disorders. TCRdb passed the 5' RACE reads through MiXCR, listing each CDR3 protein once. This sample carries tens of thousands of distinct CDR3 sequences, about 14% of them seen once, and the ten largest clones take 3.5% to 4.5%. The sequenced sample consisted of CD4+ T cells from blood. Receptor source: a woman aged 60-70 years with HTLV-1-associated myelopathy (HAM/TSP). Each CDR3 is given with its conserved first and last residue. The D gene is left open where the match is weak. For some rows the clone size is stated as once, few or many, or as a class when expanded; others skip it.

size	V	J	D	CDR3	DNA
.	TRBV20-1	TRBJ2-2	.	CSALSRGTANTGELFF	TGCAGTGCTTTGAGTAGAGGGACCGCGAACACCGGGGAGCTGTTTTTT
many	TRBV6-6	TRBJ1-1	.	CASSRTAMNTEAFF	TGTGCCAGCAGCCGGACAGCTATGAACACTGAAGCTTTCTTT
many	TRBV20-1	TRBJ2-5	TRBD2	CSADWRLAGQETQYF	TGCAGTGCCGACTGGAGACTAGCCGGGCAAGAGACCCAGTACTTC
many	TRBV29-1	TRBJ1-4	.	CSVGGTNEKLFF	TGCAGCGTTGGGGGAACTAATGAAAAACTGTTTTTT
many	TRBV12-3/TRBV12-4	TRBJ2-2	.	CASRTGHLNTGELFF	TGTGCCAGCAGGACGGGACACTTGAACACCGGGGAGCTGTTTTTT
many	TRBV20-1	TRBJ1-1	.	CSARGGLEAFF	TGCAGTGCTAGAGGGGGGCTTGAAGCTTTCTTT
few	TRBV12-3/TRBV12-4	TRBJ2-7	.	CASRSTGIPSEQYF	TGTGCCAGCAGGAGCACAGGGATCCCCTCCGAGCAGTACTTC
many	TRBV11-2	TRBJ2-1	.	CASRQLEGRILFPFF	TGTGCCAGCAGACAATTAGAGGGGAGAATTCTCTTCCCGTTCTTC
many	TRBV20-1	TRBJ2-7	.	CSAIQQDYEQYF	TGCAGTGCTATTCAACAGGACTACGAGCAGTACTTC
.	TRBV5-1	TRBJ1-3	TRBD1	CANSRTGRDTIYF	TGCGCCAACAGCCGGACAGGCAGGGACACCATATATTTT
many	TRBV5-1	TRBJ2-1	TRBD1	CASKSGTGLDEQFF	TGCGCCAGCAAGTCCGGGACAGGGCTCGATGAGCAGTTCTTC
many	TRBV7-9	TRBJ1-2	TRBD1	CASSPPRQGGGYTF	TGTGCCAGCAGCCCTCCCCGACAGGGAGGTGGCTACACCTTC
many	TRBV20-1	TRBJ2-3	TRBD1	CSAPPGQGAGDTQYF	TGCAGTGCACCACCGGGACAGGGGGCTGGAGATACGCAGTATTTT
many	TRBV5-1	TRBJ2-3	.	CASSLGRAHQGGTDTQYF	TGCGCCAGCAGCTTGGGACGAGCACATCAGGGGGGTACAGATACGCAGTATTTT
many	TRBV5-6	TRBJ2-7	.	CASSLSGDQPSEQYF	TGTGCCAGCAGCTTAAGTGGGGACCAGCCCTCCGAGCAGTACTTC
.	TRBV3-1	TRBJ2-3	.	CASSIGGTDKQYF	TGTGCCAGCAGCATTGGTGGCACAGATAAGCAGTATTTT
many	TRBV5-1	TRBJ1-2	.	CASSNGPGGNGYTF	TGCGCCAGCAGCAACGGCCCCGGGGGGAACGGCTACACCTTC
many	TRBV5-6	TRBJ1-2	.	CASSLEYGYTF	TGTGCCAGCAGCTTGGAATATGGCTACACCTTC
many	TRBV14	TRBJ2-1	.	CASSPAGGQFEQFF	TGTGCCAGCAGCCCAGCCGGGGGACAATTTGAGCAGTTCTTC
many	TRBV20-1	TRBJ2-3	TRBD2	CSAHRLAGTDTQYF	TGCAGTGCTCACCGACTAGCGGGGACAGATACGCAGTATTTT
many	TRBV20-1	TRBJ2-1	TRBD2	CSARDGVAGGDEQFF	TGCAGTGCTAGAGACGGAGTAGCGGGGGGGGATGAGCAGTTCTTC
many	TRBV5-1	TRBJ2-1	.	CASSPRGTVLSSYNEQFF	TGCGCCAGCAGCCCCCGAGGAACAGTCCTGAGCTCCTACAATGAGCAGTTCTTC
many	TRBV5-1	TRBJ2-7	TRBD1	CASSLVVRGRHEQYF	TGCGCCAGCAGCTTGGTTGTCAGGGGGCGACACGAGCAGTACTTC